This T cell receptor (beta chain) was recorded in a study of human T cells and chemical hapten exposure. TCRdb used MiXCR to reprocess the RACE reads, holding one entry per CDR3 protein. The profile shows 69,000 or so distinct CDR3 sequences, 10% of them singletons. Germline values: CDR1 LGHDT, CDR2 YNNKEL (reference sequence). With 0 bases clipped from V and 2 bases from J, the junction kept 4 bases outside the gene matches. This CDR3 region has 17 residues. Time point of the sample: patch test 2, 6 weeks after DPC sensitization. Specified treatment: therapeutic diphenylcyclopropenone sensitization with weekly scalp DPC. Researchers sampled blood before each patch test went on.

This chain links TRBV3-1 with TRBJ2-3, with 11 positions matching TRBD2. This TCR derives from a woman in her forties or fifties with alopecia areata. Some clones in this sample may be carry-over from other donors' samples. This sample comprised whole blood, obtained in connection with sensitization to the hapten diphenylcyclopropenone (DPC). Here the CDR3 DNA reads TGTGCCAGCAGCCAAGATCTAGCGGGAGGTAACACAGATACGCAGTATTTT. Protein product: CASSQDLAGGNTDTQYF.